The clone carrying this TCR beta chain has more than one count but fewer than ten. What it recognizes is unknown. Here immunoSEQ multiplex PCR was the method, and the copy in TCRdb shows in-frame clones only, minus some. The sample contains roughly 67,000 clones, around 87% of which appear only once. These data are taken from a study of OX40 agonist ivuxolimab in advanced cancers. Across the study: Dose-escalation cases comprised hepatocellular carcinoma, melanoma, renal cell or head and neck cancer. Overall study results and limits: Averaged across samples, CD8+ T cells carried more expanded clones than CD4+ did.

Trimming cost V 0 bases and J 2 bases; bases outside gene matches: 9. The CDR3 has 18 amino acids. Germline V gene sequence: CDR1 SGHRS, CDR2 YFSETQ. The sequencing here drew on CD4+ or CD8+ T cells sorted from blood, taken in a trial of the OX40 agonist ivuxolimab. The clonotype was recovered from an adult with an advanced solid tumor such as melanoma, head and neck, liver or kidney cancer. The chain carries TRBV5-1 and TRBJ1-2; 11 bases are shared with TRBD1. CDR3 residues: CASSLAWTGGAGNYGYTF. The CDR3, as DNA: TGCGCCAGCAGCTTGGCCTGGACAGGGGGCGCGGGCAACTATGGCTACACCTTC.